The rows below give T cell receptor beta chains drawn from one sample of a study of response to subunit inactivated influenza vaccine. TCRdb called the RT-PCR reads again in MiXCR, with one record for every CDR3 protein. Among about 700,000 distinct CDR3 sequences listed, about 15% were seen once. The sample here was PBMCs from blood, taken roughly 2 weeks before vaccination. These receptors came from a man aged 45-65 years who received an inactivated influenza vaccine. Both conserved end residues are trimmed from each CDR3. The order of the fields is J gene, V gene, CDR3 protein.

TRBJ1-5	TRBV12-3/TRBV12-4	ASSLLYGGQPQH
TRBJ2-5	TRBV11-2	ASSSVGRVIAIAETQY
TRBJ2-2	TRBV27	ASKQDYRAGELF
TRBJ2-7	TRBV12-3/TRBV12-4	ASSWTLNYEQY
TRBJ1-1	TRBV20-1	SAGRGPEAF
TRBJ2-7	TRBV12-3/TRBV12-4	ASSTGALYYEQY
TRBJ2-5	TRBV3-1	ASSQDRTGWAETQY
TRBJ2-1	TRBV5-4	ASSLGGTSGGSSYNEQF
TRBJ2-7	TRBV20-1	SARVSSSYEQY
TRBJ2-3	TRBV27	ATRGLQDTQY
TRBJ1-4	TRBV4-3	ASSDRGTGDEKLF
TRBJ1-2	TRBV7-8	ASSPSRGAGYT
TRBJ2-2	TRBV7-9	ASSGTGIGTGELF
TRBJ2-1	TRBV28	ASRRGLIEQF
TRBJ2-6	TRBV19	ASGVTGANVLT
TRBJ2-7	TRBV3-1	ASRAWAASSYEQY
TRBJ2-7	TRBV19	ASSTPPGQGNREQY